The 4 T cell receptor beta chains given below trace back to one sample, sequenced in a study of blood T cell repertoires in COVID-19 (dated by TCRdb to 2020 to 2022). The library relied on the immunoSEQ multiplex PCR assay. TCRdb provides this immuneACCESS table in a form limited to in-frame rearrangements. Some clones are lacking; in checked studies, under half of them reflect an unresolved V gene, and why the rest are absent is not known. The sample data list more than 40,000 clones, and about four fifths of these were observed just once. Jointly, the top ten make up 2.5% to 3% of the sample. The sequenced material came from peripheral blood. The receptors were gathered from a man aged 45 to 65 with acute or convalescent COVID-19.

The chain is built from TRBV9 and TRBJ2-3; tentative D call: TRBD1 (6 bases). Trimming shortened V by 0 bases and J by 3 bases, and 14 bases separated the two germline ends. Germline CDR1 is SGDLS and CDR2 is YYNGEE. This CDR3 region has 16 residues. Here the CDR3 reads CASSVAWETGTDTQYF. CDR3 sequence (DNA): TGTGCCAGCAGCGTAGCTTGGGAAACAGGGACAGATACGCAGTATTTT.

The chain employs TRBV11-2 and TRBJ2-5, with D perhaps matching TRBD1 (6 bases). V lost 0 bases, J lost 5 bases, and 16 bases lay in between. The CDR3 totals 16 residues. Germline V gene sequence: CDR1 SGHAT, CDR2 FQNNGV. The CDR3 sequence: CASSLDPGQLRETQYF. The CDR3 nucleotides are TGTGCCAGCAGCTTAGATCCAGGACAGCTAAGGGAGACCCAGTACTTC.

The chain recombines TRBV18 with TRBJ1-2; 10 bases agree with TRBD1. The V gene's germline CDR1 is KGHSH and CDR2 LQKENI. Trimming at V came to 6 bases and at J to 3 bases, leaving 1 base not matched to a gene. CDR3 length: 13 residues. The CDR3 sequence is CASSGQGDYGYTF. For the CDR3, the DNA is TGTGCCAGCTCCGGACAGGGGGACTATGGCTACACCTTC.

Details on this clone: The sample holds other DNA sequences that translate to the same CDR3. CDR3 region: CASSSNYGYTF. The CDR3, as DNA: TGTGCCAGCAGCAGTAACTATGGCTACACCTTC. The rearrangement links TRBV28 to TRBJ1-2; D unclear. The CDR3 runs to 11 residues. Trimming stripped 6 bases from V and 1 base from J, with 3 bases between. Germline CDR1 MDHEN, CDR2 SYDVKM.